This record covers a single T cell receptor beta chain. Its antigen is currently unknown. The sample is drawn from a study of CD8+CD57+ T cells in acquired aplastic anemia. Study in general: Each DNA sample taken from sorted CD4+ and CD8+ cells came to about 3 ug on average. Healthy donors averaged approximately 10 million reads for CD4+ cells. The study, taken as a whole, reports: Statistical testing detected no significant gap in CD8+ Simpson's diversity between patients and controls. Sharing between patients and controls was observed for twenty-nine CD8+ CDR3 sequences.

CDR1 and CDR2 (germline): SGHAT, FQNNGV. The CDR3 runs to 14 residues. The J segment lost 3 bases and the V segment lost 6 bases, leaving 7 bases of the junction unmatched. It was genomic DNA that served as the template for profiling TCR beta VDJ and CDR3. TCRdb reprocessed the reads via MiXCR and lists one record per CDR3 protein. Of 150,000 to 200,000 distinct CDR3 sequences in the sample, around 40% were seen once. This clonotype was sampled from a human donor in good health. The chain has TRBV11-2 and TRBJ1-2, with 7 positions matching TRBD1. Sequences were obtained from sorted CD4+, CD8+, or CD8+CD57+ T cells (not recorded which) from PBMCs. The CDR3 loop is CASRQLTGDYGYTF. The DNA for the CDR3 is TGTGCCAGCAGACAACTAACAGGGGACTATGGCTACACCTTC. Complete variable domain (other parts from reference TRBV11-2 and TRBJ1-2): EAGVAQSPRYKIIEKRQSVAFWCNPISGHATLYWYQQILGQGPKLLIQFQNNGVVDDSQLPKDRFSAERLKGVDSTLKIQPAKLEDSAVYLCASRQLTGDYGYTFGSGTRLTVV.